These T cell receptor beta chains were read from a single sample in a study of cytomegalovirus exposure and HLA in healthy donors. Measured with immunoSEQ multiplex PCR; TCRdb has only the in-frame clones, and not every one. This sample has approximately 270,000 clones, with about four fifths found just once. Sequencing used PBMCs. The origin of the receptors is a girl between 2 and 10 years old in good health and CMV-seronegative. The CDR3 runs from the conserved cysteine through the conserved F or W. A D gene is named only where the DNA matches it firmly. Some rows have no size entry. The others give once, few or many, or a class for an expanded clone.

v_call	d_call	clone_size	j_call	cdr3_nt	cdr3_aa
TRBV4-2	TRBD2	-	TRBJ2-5	TGTGCCAGCAGCCAAGGGTCAGCGGGAGTGATAATAGAGACCCAGTACTTC	CASSQGSAGVIIETQYF
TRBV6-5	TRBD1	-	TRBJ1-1	TGTGCCAGCAGTTACTTTTTTGGGACAGCTAACACTGAAGCTTTCTTT	CASSYFFGTANTEAFF
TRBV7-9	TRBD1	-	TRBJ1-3	TGTGCCGGTGACAGGGGGCAAGGTTTTGCTGGAAACACCATATATTTT	CAGDRGQGFAGNTIYF
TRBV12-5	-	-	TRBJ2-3	TGTGCTAGTGGTTTGGCAACTTCCTACCGCACAGATACGCAGTATTTT	CASGLATSYRTDTQYF
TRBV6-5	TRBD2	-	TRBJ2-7	TGTGCCAGCAGGCGGGGGGCCTACGAGCAGTACTTC	CASRRGAYEQYF
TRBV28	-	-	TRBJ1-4	TGTGCCAGCAGTCCTCCCATCCGGGGAAAACTGTTTTTT	CASSPPIRGKLFF
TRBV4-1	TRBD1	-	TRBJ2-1	TGCGCCAGCAGACTAAGGGACAGGGGTCCCCATGAGCAGTTCTTC	CASRLRDRGPHEQFF
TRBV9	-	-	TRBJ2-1	TGTGCCAGCAGCGGACTGTATGCTGAGCAGTTCTTC	CASSGLYAEQFF
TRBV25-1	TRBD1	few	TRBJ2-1	TGTGCCAGCAGTACCACAGGGGGCGTAAGCGATGAGCAGTTCTTC	CASSTTGGVSDEQFF
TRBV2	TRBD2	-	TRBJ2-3	TGTGCCAGCACCGGGACTAGGGCTACGCAGTATTTT	CASTGTRATQYF
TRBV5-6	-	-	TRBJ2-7	TGTGCCAGCAGCTTGGTTACCAGCTCCTACGAGCAGTACTTC	CASSLVTSSYEQYF
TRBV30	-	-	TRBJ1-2	TGTGCCCGGAGTTGGACAGCTTATGGCTACACCTTC	CARSWTAYGYTF
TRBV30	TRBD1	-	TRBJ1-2	TGTGCCTGGAGTCGGGACAGGGGGATCTATGGCTACACCTTC	CAWSRDRGIYGYTF
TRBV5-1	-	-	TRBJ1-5	TGCGCCAGCAGCGTCACAGGGAATCAGCCCCAGCATTTT	CASSVTGNQPQHF
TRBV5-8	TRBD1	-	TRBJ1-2	TGTGCCAGCGTTCCGGGACAGAAAGATGGCTACACCTTC	CASVPGQKDGYTF
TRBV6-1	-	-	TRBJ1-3	TGTGCCAGCAGTGGGGGTCGGAGGTCTTCTGGAAACACCATATATTTT	CASSGGRRSSGNTIYF
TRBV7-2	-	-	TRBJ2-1	TGTGCCAGCAGCTTAGGCAGCCCTCGGGGGAATGAGCAGTTCTTC	CASSLGSPRGNEQFF
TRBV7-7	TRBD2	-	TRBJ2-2	TGTGCCAGCAGTCGGGGACTAGCGGGCACTACGAACACCGGGGAGCTGTTTTTT	CASSRGLAGTTNTGELFF
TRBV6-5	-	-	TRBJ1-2	TGTGCCAGCAGTTACCCGAGGGCGCCGATCTATGGCTACACCTTC	CASSYPRAPIYGYTF
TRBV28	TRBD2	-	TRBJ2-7	TGTGCCAGCAGTTTATCGGGCGGGAGCAGTCCCTACGAGCAGTACTTC	CASSLSGGSSPYEQYF
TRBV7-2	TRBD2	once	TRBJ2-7	TGTGCCAGCAGCTTAGACTCCGCGACGGGAGGTTATTACGAGCAGTACTTC	CASSLDSATGGYYEQYF
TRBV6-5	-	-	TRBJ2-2	TGTGCCAGCAGTTACTCCGTTCCTGCCGGGGAGCTGTTTTTT	CASSYSVPAGELFF
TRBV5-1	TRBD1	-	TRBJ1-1	TGCGCCAGCAGCTTGCGGGACAGGGGGCTTAGGGGCACTGAAGCTTTCTTT	CASSLRDRGLRGTEAFF
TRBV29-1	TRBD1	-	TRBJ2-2	TGCAGCGCCGACAGGGCGAGGACCGGGGAGCTGTTTTTT	CSADRARTGELFF
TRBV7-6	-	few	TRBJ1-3	TGTGCCAGCAGCGACGCGCCGGGCTCTGGAAACACCATATATTTT	CASSDAPGSGNTIYF
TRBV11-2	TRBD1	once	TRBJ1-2	TGTGCCAGCAGCTTAGCGGGACAGGGCCCTTATGGCTACACCTTC	CASSLAGQGPYGYTF
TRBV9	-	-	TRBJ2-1	TGTGCCAGCAGCGTAGTGACTGGTGAGCAGTTCTTC	CASSVVTGEQFF
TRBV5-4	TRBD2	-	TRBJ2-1	TGTGCCAGCAGCTCACCGGGGGGGGTATACAATGAGCAGTTCTTC	CASSSPGGVYNEQFF
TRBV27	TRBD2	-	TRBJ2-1	TGTGCCAGCAGTTTTTTCCAGCGGGAGAGGAATGAGCAGTTCTTC	CASSFFQRERNEQFF
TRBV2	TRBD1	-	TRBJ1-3	TGTGCCAGCAGTGAAAACCAATTCGGGACAGGGGGAAACACCATATATTTT	CASSENQFGTGGNTIYF
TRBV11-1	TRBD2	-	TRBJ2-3	TGTGCCAGCAGCTTAGCGCTTTTTGCGGGAGGATCCACAGATACGCAGTATTTT	CASSLALFAGGSTDTQYF
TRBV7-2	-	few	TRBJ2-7	TGTGCCAGCAGCTTAAGGGGGGCCGGGAGGTACGAGCAGTACTTC	CASSLRGAGRYEQYF
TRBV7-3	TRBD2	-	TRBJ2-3	TGTGCCAGCAGCTCGGGGACTAGCGGGTGGGCGGATACGCAGTATTTT	CASSSGTSGWADTQYF
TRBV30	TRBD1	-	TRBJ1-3	TGTGCCAGGACTTCCGGGACAGGGGTTGGGAGGGAAGACTCTGGAAACACCATATATTTT	CARTSGTGVGREDSGNTIYF
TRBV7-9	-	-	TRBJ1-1	TGTGCCAGCAGCTTAGATTCCGGGGTGAACACTGAAGCTTTCTTT	CASSLDSGVNTEAFF
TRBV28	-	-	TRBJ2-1	TGTGCCACCGTAGCGGATTCCTACAATGAGCAGTTCTTC	CATVADSYNEQFF
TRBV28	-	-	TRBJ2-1	TGTGCCAGCAGTTTGGGGAGTAAGCAGTTCTTC	CASSLGSKQFF
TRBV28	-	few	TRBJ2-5	TGTGCCAGCACGAGGCCCCCGGAGACCCAGTACTTC	CASTRPPETQYF
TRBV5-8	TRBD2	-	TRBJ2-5	TGTGCCAGCAGCTCTCCACTAGGACTAGCGGGAGCCCAAGAGACCCAGTACTTC	CASSSPLGLAGAQETQYF
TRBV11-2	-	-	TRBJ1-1	TGTGCCAGCAGCCCGCCAGGGTGGGGGGTTGGCACTGAAGCTTTCTTT	CASSPPGWGVGTEAFF
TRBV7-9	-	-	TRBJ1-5	TGTTCCAGCAGCTCCAACAGGGAAAGAGGCAATCAGCCCCAGCATTTT	CSSSSNRERGNQPQHF
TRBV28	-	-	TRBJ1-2	TGTGCCAGCAGTTTAGGGAGGGAAGCAAGCTACACCTTC	CASSLGREASYTF
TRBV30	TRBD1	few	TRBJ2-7	TGTGCCTGGACGGGGACAGGGGCAGAGTACGAGCAGTACTTC	CAWTGTGAEYEQYF
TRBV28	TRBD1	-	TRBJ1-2	TGTGCCACGACCACAGGGGTAAGAGGAGTTAGAACCTTC	CATTTGVRGVRTF
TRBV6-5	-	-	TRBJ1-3	TGTGCCAGCAGTTACAGGGAGGGCGGAGGAAACACCATATATTTT	CASSYREGGGNTIYF
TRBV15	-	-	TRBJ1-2	TGTGCCACCAGCAGAGATTTATCGGGTGCGTCCATGGGCTACACCTTC	CATSRDLSGASMGYTF